This T cell receptor beta chain was retrieved from a study of Ad26.COV2.S vaccination and SARS-CoV-2 variants. Study in general: Enrolled in COV1001, the donor was in the Ad26.COV2.S trial arm, which received the vaccine. Dosing was one shot or two shots 56 days apart.

This clone showed up just a few times. Antigen specificity is unknown. Findings and caveats of the study: Total T cell responses, in the TCR breadth and depth analyses, may have been underestimated. Post-vaccination spike-specific CD8+ and CD4+ T cell responses reportedly had substantial breadth.

The data were produced by immunoSEQ multiplex PCR, yet TCRdb's version contains in-frame clones alone and is incomplete. The profile shows roughly 400,000 clones, roughly 91% of them singletons. CDR3 length equals 15 residues. Germline CDR1 reads MNHNS; CDR2 reads SASEGT. Trimming took 0 bases from V and 4 from J, leaving 11 bases between them. This sample's treatment: 19 received Ad26.COV2.S at low or high dose, single or two shots; a few received placebo; per-sample allocation not given. Each sample was drawn 63 days after the first injection (of vaccine or placebo). This sequence originates from a person between 18 and 65 years old who received the Ad26.COV2.S COVID-19 vaccine or a placebo. This chain uses TRBV6-1 with TRBJ2-3, with D possibly being TRBD1 (5 bases). This material consisted of peripheral blood, taken in a trial of Ad26.COV2.S vaccine versus placebo. CDR3 sequence: CASSEALQGPDTQYF. CDR3 sequence (DNA): TGTGCCAGCAGTGAAGCGCTTCAGGGCCCAGATACGCAGTATTTT.